This T cell receptor beta chain was identified during a study of CD4 T cells in relation to SARS-CoV-2 and coronaviruses. Regarding the study as a whole: Each donor contributed either pre-pandemic or post-infection samples, not both.

V gave up 3 bases and J gave up 3 bases; unmatched junction bases: 11. The germline V gene has CDR1 SGHDT and CDR2 YYEEEE. The CDR3 loop spans 17 amino acids. Before the COVID-19 pandemic, during about 2010-2018, CD4+ T cells were taken from unexposed donors. Isolation of CD4+ T cells took place after roughly nine days in culture. Assay: immunoSEQ multiplex PCR; the TCRdb copy retains only in-frame clones and omits some. The sample includes 15,000 to 20,000 clones, more than 75% of them seen just once. With respect to this clone: Its specificity is not known.

The sequenced material came from CD4+ T cells from PBMCs, cultured in vitro. The chain combines TRBV5-6 with TRBJ2-1; 8 bases fit TRBD1. The clonotype originates from a human donor in good health. The CDR3, as DNA: TGTGCCAGCAGCTGGGGGGTGACAGGGGTGAGCTACAATGAGCAGTTCTTC. The encoded protein is CASSWGVTGVSYNEQFF.